A selection of T cell receptor beta chains follows, all from one sample in a study of vaccination and CD4 T cells after COVID-19. Their recognized antigens are unknown. TCRdb re-called the PCR reads through MiXCR, storing one row per CDR3 protein. The sample holds 20,000 to 25,000 distinct CDR3 sequences, about 31% seen once. Sequenced: cultured CD4+ T cells from blood. These receptors originate from a human donor with COVID-19. The CDR3 runs from the conserved cysteine through the conserved F or W. A D gene is named only where the DNA matches it firmly. Some rows mark clone size as missing; the rest say once, few, many or name a class of expanded clone.

TRBV6-2/TRBV6-3	TRBJ1-5	-	-	CASSFWGNQPQHF	TGTGCCAGCAGTTTCTGGGGAAATCAGCCCCAGCATTTT
TRBV25-1	TRBJ2-3	few	-	CASREGHRTDTQYF	TGTGCCAGCAGGGAGGGACATCGCACCGATACGCAGTATTTT
TRBV12-3/TRBV12-4	TRBJ2-7	-	-	CASTFGWKQTIEQYF	TGTGCCAGCACCTTCGGTTGGAAACAGACGATCGAGCAGTACTTC
TRBV28	TRBJ1-2	few	-	CASRSGTSNYGYTF	TGTGCCAGCAGATCCGGGACATCAAACTATGGCTACACCTTC
TRBV2	TRBJ1-1	-	-	CASSAARGTQNTEAFF	TGTGCCAGCAGTGCAGCGCGAGGGACACAGAACACTGAAGCTTTCTTT
TRBV2	TRBJ2-1	-	TRBD1	CASSLHRGLGDEQFF	TGTGCCAGCAGCCTCCACAGGGGGCTTGGAGATGAGCAGTTCTTC
TRBV5-6	TRBJ1-6	few	-	CASSLYGNSPLHF	TGTGCCAGCAGCTTGTACGGGAATTCACCCCTCCACTTT
TRBV5-1	TRBJ1-6	few	-	CASSNTAGTDSPLHF	TGCGCCAGCAGCAACACTGCAGGGACGGATTCACCCCTCCACTTT
TRBV9	TRBJ1-2	-	-	CASSPHGQNFNYGYTF	TGTGCCAGCAGCCCCCACGGACAGAATTTTAACTATGGCTACACCTTC
TRBV15	TRBJ2-7	-	TRBD1	CATSRVGPTGTYEQYF	TGTGCCACCAGCAGAGTAGGACCGACAGGGACCTACGAGCAGTACTTC
TRBV12-3/TRBV12-4	TRBJ1-6	-	-	CATATGNSPLHF	TGTGCCACAGCTACAGGCAATTCACCCCTCCACTTT
TRBV5-4	TRBJ1-6	few	-	CASSAGGRGYNSPLHF	TGTGCCAGCAGTGCCGGCGGGCGGGGATATAATTCACCCCTCCACTTT
TRBV7-2	TRBJ1-2	-	-	CASSPAGSGGYTF	TGTGCCAGCAGCCCTGCGGGTTCGGGCGGCTACACCTTC
TRBV14	TRBJ2-3	once	TRBD1	CASSRDRGHDTQYF	TGTGCCAGTTCCAGGGACAGGGGGCATGATACGCAGTATTTT
TRBV5-1	TRBJ1-1	-	-	CASSLPQGNTEAFF	TGCGCCAGCAGCCTACCACAGGGAAACACTGAAGCTTTCTTT
TRBV24-1	TRBJ2-1	few	TRBD2	CATSDESGGDSYNEQFF	TGTGCCACCAGTGATGAGAGCGGGGGTGACTCCTACAATGAGCAGTTCTTC